The 31 T cell receptor beta chains below were found in one sample sequenced in a study of immune characterization of retroperitoneal liposarcoma. TCRdb reprocessed the PCR reads with MiXCR, giving one entry per CDR3 protein. There are thousands of distinct CDR3 sequences in the sample; roughly 39% occur only once, and around 14% lies in the top ten. Sequencing was performed on tumor tissue. Receptors were obtained from a male donor with retroperitoneal liposarcoma.

V is TRBV6-1 and J is TRBJ2-5, with D maybe TRBD1 (6 bases). The CDR3 extends over 14 amino acids. Germline V gives CDR1 MNHNS, CDR2 SASEGT. Trimming pared 6 bases from V and 1 base from J, leaving 12 bases between. Here the CDR3 DNA reads TGTGCCAGCAGAGATCAGGGGAGCCAAGAGACCCAGTACTTC. Translated: CASRDQGSQETQYF.

CDR3 DNA: TGTGCCAGCATTACACCGGGGCGGGGAGTCACCGGGGAGCTGTTTTTT. Translated, it gives CASITPGRGVTGELFF. J is TRBJ2-2 and V is TRBV27; D is perhaps TRBD2 (6 bases). Germline loops: CDR1 MNHEY, CDR2 SMNVEV (reference sequence). This CDR3 has 16 residues. Trimming removed 7 bases at V and 4 bases at J, with 19 bases between.

This clonotype is judged medium-sized. The J gene is TRBJ2-2, the V gene TRBV6-1; perhaps TRBD2 as D (7 bases). Germline V gene data show CDR1 as MNHNS and CDR2 as SASEGT. This CDR3 region has 14 residues. Deletions cut 0 bases from V and 9 bases from J, with 11 bases between. The CDR3 DNA follows: TGTGCCAGCAGTGAAGCGGGAGGGGACAGGGAGCTGTTTTTT. Translated, it gives CASSEAGGDRELFF.

This rearrangement joins TRBV27 to TRBJ2-3, with D perhaps TRBD1 or TRBD2 (5 bases each). This CDR3 contains 14 residues. Trimming stripped 10 bases from V and 4 bases from J, with 18 bases between. The V gene's germline CDR1 is MNHEY and CDR2 SMNVEV (reference sequence). CDR3: CAIRRAGDADTQYF. The DNA of the CDR3 is TGTGCCATCCGACGGGCTGGGGACGCAGATACGCAGTATTTT.

The V and J genes are TRBV10-2 and TRBJ2-3, with D perhaps matching TRBD1 or TRBD2 (5 bases each). The germline V gene has CDR1 WSHSY and CDR2 SAAADI. V lost 5 bases, J lost 2 bases, and 14 bases lay in between. This CDR3 has 15 amino acids. CDR3 residues: CASSTTGRYTDTQYF. CDR3 sequence (DNA): TGCGCCAGCAGTACGACGGGACGGTACACAGATACGCAGTATTTT.

The count of this clonotype is one. The genes are TRBV6-6 and TRBJ2-1, with D possibly TRBD1 on 5 matching bases. The CDR3 spans 13 residues. The germline V gene encodes CDR1 MNHNY and CDR2 SVGAGI (reference sequence). Trimming removed 5 bases from V and 6 bases from J, with 11 bases in between. Here the CDR3 DNA reads TGTGCCAGCAGTATAGAGCAGGGCAATGAGCAGTTCTTC. Protein product: CASSIEQGNEQFF.

V usage is TRBV4-1 and J usage is TRBJ2-3, with D uncertain. Deletions cut 6 bases from V and 2 bases from J, with 24 bases between. The V gene's germline CDR1 is MGHRA and CDR2 YSYEKL. The CDR3 is made up of 18 amino acids. The CDR3 loop is CASRQRGEAKRDTDTQYF. The CDR3 DNA follows: TGCGCCAGCAGACAACGCGGCGAAGCCAAAAGGGACACAGATACGCAGTATTTT.

By sample fraction, this clonotype is medium-sized. The chain carries TRBV12-3 or TRBV12-4 and TRBJ2-5; D gene unclear. The J call may be mistaken, given a closer DNA end match to TRBJ2-7. The CDR3 has 11 amino acids. DNA for the CDR3: TGTGCCAGCAGTTTAGAATACGAGCAGTACTTC. Protein product: CASSLEYEQYF.

The V gene is TRBV27, the J gene TRBJ1-5; D may be TRBD1 (6 bases). The germline CDR1 and CDR2 sequences are MNHEY and SMNVEV (reference sequence). The CDR3 has 15 amino acids. Between the trimmed V and J ends, which lost 5 bases and 1 base, there was a span of 12 bases. Written as DNA, the CDR3 is TGTGCCAGCAGTCACAGGGAGGGCAGCAATCAGCCCCAGCATTTT. As protein: CASSHREGSNQPQHF.

This chain connects TRBV6-2 or TRBV6-3 to TRBJ2-1, with TRBD1 matching over 8 bases. There are 13 residues in the CDR3. The V gene's germline CDR1 is MNHEY and CDR2 SVGEGT. With V trimmed by 6 bases and J by 10 bases, 8 bases remained unmatched. The chain's CDR3 is CASRQGEPYEQFF. As DNA, the CDR3 is TGTGCCAGCAGACAGGGGGAACCCTACGAGCAGTTCTTC.

This clonotype is a singleton in its sample. V gene TRBV7-2 combines with J gene TRBJ1-1; D may be TRBD1 (5 bases). V was clipped by 0 bases and J by 1 base, with 9 bases between them. Germline loops: CDR1 SGHTA, CDR2 FQGNSA. This CDR3 comprises 15 residues. The CDR3: CASSLARGGNTEAFF. The CDR3 bases are TGTGCCAGCAGCTTAGCGCGGGGGGGGAACACTGAAGCTTTCTTT.

The chain joins TRBV4-1 to TRBJ1-2; tentative D call: TRBD1 (6 bases). With 6 bases removed from V and 1 base from J, the gap between germline ends came to 21 bases. The germline V gene encodes CDR1 MGHRA and CDR2 YSYEKL. There are 17 residues in the CDR3. DNA for the CDR3: TGCGCCAGCAGAAACACAAACCGGGACACCAGTAACTATGGCTACACCTTC. The encoded protein is CASRNTNRDTSNYGYTF.

The chain uses TRBV7-2 and TRBJ2-1, with 8 bases that match TRBD2. Germline V gives CDR1 SGHTA, CDR2 FQGNSA. V was clipped by 4 bases and J by 10 bases; unmatched bases: 12. This CDR3 region has 15 residues. The CDR3 protein is CASSWAFGRAYEQFF. As DNA, the CDR3 is TGTGCCAGCAGCTGGGCCTTCGGGAGGGCCTACGAGCAGTTCTTC. The full variable domain, its missing parts supplied by reference TRBV7-2 and TRBJ2-1, is GAGVSQSPSNKVTEKGKDVELRCDPISGHTALYWYRQSLGQGLEFLIYFQGNSAPDKSGLPSDRFSAERTGGSVSTLTIQRTQQEDSAVYLCASSWAFGRAYEQFFGPGTRLTVL.

This chain connects TRBV7-6 to TRBJ2-1; D tentatively reads TRBD1 or TRBD2 (5 bases each). The CDR3 runs to 14 residues. V was cut by 5 bases and J by 7 bases, with 15 bases left in between. Germline CDR1 is SGHVS and CDR2 is FNYEAQ. The CDR3 sequence: CASSPPGRTNEQFF. DNA for the CDR3: TGTGCCAGCAGCCCCCCGGGACGGACGAATGAGCAGTTCTTC.

In nucleotides, the CDR3 is TGTGCCAGCAGCTTAGTTCGGGGTGGGCGCCGACCCCCCTACAATGAGCAGTACTTC. Translation: CASSLVRGGRRPPYNEQYF. The rearrangement links TRBV7-8 to TRBJ2-4; weak D call: TRBD2 (5 bases). Germline-derived CDR1 and CDR2 are SGHVS and FQNEAQ. Trimming took off 1 base at V and 13 bases at J, with 32 bases between the two ends. This CDR3 contains 19 residues. The complete variable domain, with remaining parts taken from reference TRBV7-8 and TRBJ2-4, reads GAGVSQSPRYKVAKRGQDVALRCDPISGHVSLFWYQQALGQGPEFLTYFQNEAQLDKSGLPSDRFFAERPEGSVSTLKIQRTQQEDSAVYLCASSLVRGGRRPPYNEQYFGAGTRLSVL.

This clonotype was detected a few times. The chain recombines TRBV6-1 with TRBJ2-1, with D possibly matching TRBD1 (6 bases). V was shortened by 5 bases and J by 12 bases, with 17 bases between the two germline ends. Germline V gene lookup returns CDR1 MNHNS and CDR2 SASEGT. CDR3 length: 13 amino acids. This CDR3 is CASSYLQGLGQFF. The CDR3 DNA sequence: TGTGCCAGCAGTTATTTACAGGGTCTAGGGCAGTTCTTC.

In this sample, this clonotype turned up once. This chain joins TRBV6-8 and TRBJ2-5, with TRBD2 matching 13 bases. The CDR3 sequence is 16 residues long. The V and J ends lost 0 bases and 2 bases, in that order; junction bases with no gene match: 0. In germline, CDR1 is MNHGY, CDR2 SAAAGT. CDR3 sequence: CASSYSTSGGQETQYF. CDR3 coding DNA: TGTGCCAGCAGTTACTCGACTAGCGGGGGGCAAGAGACCCAGTACTTC.

V and J are TRBV6-5 and TRBJ2-2, with D maybe TRBD2 (7 bases). From germline, CDR1 is MNHEY and CDR2 SVGAGI. The germline V and J ends were trimmed by 6 bases and 5 bases, with 16 bases remaining between them. This CDR3 comprises 15 residues. The CDR3 sequence: CASSPRGGGTGELFF. CDR3 DNA: TGTGCCAGCAGCCCCCGGGGAGGGGGAACCGGGGAGCTGTTTTTT.

The table lists this clonotype with a count of one. The genes are TRBV24-1 and TRBJ2-1, with no clear D. CDR1 and CDR2 (germline): KGHDR, SFDVKD. This CDR3 contains 14 residues. Trimming removed 1 base from V and 8 bases from J, with 11 bases in between. The CDR3 region has the DNA TGTGCCACCAGTGATTTTGCCAGGAAGGATGAGCAGTTCTTC. It yields the protein CATSDFARKDEQFF.

This chain links TRBV6-1 with TRBJ1-2; TRBD1 agrees at 8 bases. With 3 bases clipped from V and 8 bases from J, the junction kept 8 bases outside the gene matches. The CDR3 extends over 14 amino acids. Germline CDR1 MNHNS, CDR2 SASEGT. CDR3 sequence (DNA): TGTGCCAGCAGTGACGGACAGGGCGGGGAAGGCTACACCTTC. This translates into CASSDGQGGEGYTF.

This clonotype is classed as medium-sized (0.01 to 0.1%). The chain links TRBV7-2 to TRBJ2-5, with D hard to call. Per the germline V gene, CDR1 is SGHTA and CDR2 is FQGNSA. Trimming removed 5 bases at V and 4 bases at J, with 20 bases between. This CDR3 is built from 16 residues. CDR3 DNA: TGTGCCAGCAGCCCCTTGGCGCTAGTTCAGCTAGAGACCCAGTACTTC. This codes for CASSPLALVQLETQYF.

This clonotype is medium-sized within its sample. The V call is TRBV7-8, the J call TRBJ2-1, with 7 bases that match TRBD1. V lost 4 bases, J lost 13 bases, and 22 bases stayed unmatched. This CDR3 contains 17 residues. Germline V lookup: CDR1 SGHVS, CDR2 FQNEAQ. CDR3 amino acids: CASSSIFPGTVQETQFF. CDR3 DNA sequence: TGTGCCAGCAGCTCGATATTCCCCGGGACAGTCCAAGAGACCCAGTTCTTC.

This clonotype is deemed medium-sized. The chain uses TRBV12-3 or TRBV12-4 and TRBJ2-5, with D uncertain. The better agreement between TRBJ2-7 and the DNA end casts doubt on the J call. This CDR3 spans 18 amino acids. In DNA form, the CDR3 reads TGTGCCAGCAGTTTAGGACGGCCGGGTACACTCCCCCTCTACGAGCAGTACTTC. Translation: CASSLGRPGTLPLYEQYF.

This clonotype was counted a few times. V and J are TRBV12-3 or TRBV12-4 and TRBJ2-1; 14 bases align to TRBD2. This CDR3 spans 15 amino acids. The J segment lost 9 bases and the V segment lost 4 bases, leaving 5 bases of the junction unmatched. The CDR3 DNA follows: TGTGCCAGCAGTTACGGGACTAGCGGGAGTGGTGAGCAGTTCTTC. The encoded protein is CASSYGTSGSGEQFF.

This clonotype was seen only a few times. The chain has TRBV12-3 or TRBV12-4 and TRBJ2-5; D may correspond to TRBD1 or TRBD2 (5 bases each). The CDR3 covers 14 residues. With 7 bases removed from V and 11 bases from J, the gap between germline ends came to 23 bases. CDR3 sequence (DNA): TGTGCCAGCACCCTAACGGGACGGTACAATGAGCAGTACTTC. It yields the protein CASTLTGRYNEQYF.

The J gene is TRBJ2-3, the V gene TRBV10-1, with D possibly being TRBD1 or TRBD2 (5 bases each). V was pared by 8 bases and J by 2 bases, with 17 bases between. The CDR3 is 15 amino acids. Germline V gene sequence: CDR1 WNHNN, CDR2 SYGVQD (reference sequence). CDR3 sequence reads: CASLLRGKSTDTQYF. As DNA, the CDR3 is TGCGCCAGCTTGCTGAGGGGAAAATCCACAGATACGCAGTATTTT.

This clonotype was seen a handful of times. This rearrangement joins TRBV7-8 to TRBJ1-2; tentative D call: TRBD1 (6 bases). The length of the CDR3 is 15 residues. Germline V lookup: CDR1 SGHVS, CDR2 FQNEAQ. V was cut by 5 bases and J by 5 bases, with 18 bases left in between. Here the CDR3 DNA reads TGTGCCAGCAGCGACGTACCCCGGGACAATTATGGCTACACCTTC. Translation gives CASSDVPRDNYGYTF.

On this clonotype itself: This may come from a read error, since a much larger clone is one base off. This chain joins TRBV6-1 and TRBJ1-6, with TRBD1 matching over 7 bases. CDR1 is MNHNS, CDR2 SASEGT, per germline. The length of the CDR3 is 16 residues. CDR3 nucleotides: TGTACCAGCACCACTGTGGGACAGCGATATAATTCACCCCTCCACTTT. Translated, it gives CTSTTVGQRYNSPLHF.

The J gene is TRBJ2-1, the V gene TRBV10-1, with 14 bases fitting TRBD2. TRBJ2-5 explains the end of the DNA better; the J call may be wrong. Germline V CDR1 and CDR2: WNHNN, SYGVQD (reference sequence). There are 18 residues in the CDR3. The CDR3 region is CASSETMGLAGAEETQYF. The CDR3 nucleotides read TGCGCCAGCAGTGAAACTATGGGACTAGCGGGAGCTGAAGAGACCCAGTACTTC.

There are a few counts of this clonotype. The chain uses TRBV12-3 or TRBV12-4 and TRBJ2-5; D remains ambiguous. The J call may be mistaken, given a closer DNA end match to TRBJ2-7. This CDR3 is built from 13 residues. In DNA form, the CDR3 reads TGTGCCAGCAGTTTAAACCAAGGCTACGAGCAGTACTTC. Protein: CASSLNQGYEQYF.

This clonotype was observed a handful of times. This rearrangement joins TRBV12-3 or TRBV12-4 to TRBJ2-4; D remains unclear. Trimming stripped 3 bases from V and 3 bases from J, with 9 bases between. The CDR3 extends over 14 amino acids. The CDR3 here is CASSFDGSKNIQYF. The DNA of the CDR3 is TGTGCCAGCAGTTTTGATGGCAGCAAAAACATTCAGTACTTC.